This T cell receptor beta chain was captured by sequencing in a study of beta chain features in type 1 diabetes. General study findings and limits: Researchers caution that PCR might favor shorter templates, equally among patients and controls. Shorter TCRB CDR3s, moderately but significantly so, were found in Type 1 diabetes patients in all four CD4+ subsets. A cDNA-based sequencing approach could over-represent cells with high TCR expression.

Every bit of the isolated RNA underwent reverse transcription, so sequencing read expressed TCRB transcripts. TCRdb's table, derived via immunoSEQ multiplex PCR, lists solely in-frame clones and lacks some. Of 250,000 to 350,000 clones in the sample, approximately 9.9% were seen once. Notes on this clone: The target antigen is unknown.

Germline assignment: CDR1 MNHEY and CDR2 SVGAGI. CDR3 length: 16 residues. Trimming pared 6 bases from V and 3 bases from J, leaving 17 bases between. The sample was naive CD4+ T cells from blood. The sequence came from a young woman in good health. The chain carries TRBV6-5 and TRBJ2-2; D may be TRBD1 (7 bases). The DNA of the CDR3 is TGTGCCAGCAGCTACGCGGAGGGGGCGGACACCGGGGAGCTGTTTTTT. It specifies CASSYAEGADTGELFF.